A single sample is the source of the 3 T cell receptor beta chains below, sequenced in a study of T cell responses to AZD1222 COVID-19 vaccine. Clones were read by immunoSEQ multiplex PCR, and TCRdb kept only the in-frame ones, dropping some. The sample carries 100,000 to 150,000 clones, about 90% recorded once. Sequences were derived from peripheral blood, sampled on day 0 of MenACWY control vaccination. Receptors originate from an adult in good health.

V and J are TRBV29-1 and TRBJ1-2; 8 nucleotides line up with TRBD1. This CDR3 has 14 residues. Germline values: CDR1 SQVTM, CDR2 ANQGSEA. Trimming cost V 7 bases and J 4 bases; bases outside gene matches: 11. The CDR3 region is CSAARGQGAYGYTF. CDR3 DNA: TGCAGCGCCGCCCGAGGACAGGGTGCCTATGGCTACACCTTC.

This chain uses TRBV18 with TRBJ1-1; 9 bases map to TRBD1. The germline gives CDR1 KGHSH, CDR2 LQKENI. The CDR3 has 16 residues. V was clipped by 1 base and J by 5 bases; unmatched bases: 8. CDR3 in amino acids: CASSPLADRGKTEAFF. The CDR3 DNA reads as TGTGCCAGCTCACCACTAGCGGACAGGGGAAAAACTGAAGCTTTCTTT.

The genes are TRBV6-4 and TRBJ1-5; 8 bases are shared with TRBD1. Unmatched junction bases numbered 4, after V lost 0 bases and J lost 6 bases. The CDR3 consists of 15 residues. Germline V gene data show CDR1 as MRHNA and CDR2 as SNTAGT. The CDR3 loop reads CASSDSGRGLQPQHF. DNA for the CDR3: TGTGCCAGCAGTGACTCTGGCAGGGGGCTTCAGCCCCAGCATTTT.